The clone carrying this T cell receptor beta chain was observed a few times. No antigen is known for it. The entry originates in a study of post-analysis software for immune sequencing data. Overall study context: The disease courses covered relapsing-remitting, secondary progressive and progressive-relapsing multiple sclerosis. Study-wide findings and caveats: Under F measure analysis, samples from one preparation batch co-clustered strongly. Elevated frequency relative to controls characterized four or five TRBV segments in patients, TRBV5-6, TRBV5-1 and TRBV20-1 among them. People with multiple sclerosis had a significantly lower normalized Chao1 diversity than controls did.

There are 15 residues in the CDR3. Germline CDR1 is MNHNS and CDR2 is SASEGT. Trimming cost V 4 bases and J 5 bases, with 15 bases left between them. Each TCR beta cDNA library carried unique molecular identifiers. It was from roughly 1 to 10 million T cells that around 500,000 cDNA molecules came. In TCRdb, the PCR reads were re-called with MiXCR into one record per CDR3 protein. In the table there are some 890,000 distinct CDR3 sequences, 53% of which are singletons. The sample taken for sequencing was blood. The clonotype was recovered from a girl aged 10 to 17 with multiple sclerosis. The chain recombines TRBV6-1 with TRBJ1-5; possibly TRBD1 for D (5 bases). The CDR3 DNA reads TGTGCCAGCAGTGGACACCGGGTGGGGGATCAGCCCCAGCATTTT. Protein: CASSGHRVGDQPQHF.